This T cell receptor beta chain originates from a study of blood T cells in healthy people across ages. Together with a sample-barcoded 5' primer, a J-beta primer mix was included in a second PCR lasting about 6 to 12 cycles. MiXCR, applied by TCRdb to the 5' RACE reads, yields one record per CDR3 protein. The table records more than 900,000 distinct CDR3 sequences, 25% to 30% of them present only once. This clonotype was observed a few times. The junction shows a germline mismatch at one end, possibly a read error. These data were likewise used in another study, on T cells of mothers and their children.

Sequenced sample: blood. This TCR was recovered from a woman aged 40 to 49 in good health.

CDR3 residues: CASSSFNSLSPGELFF. In DNA, the CDR3 is TGTGCTAGCAGCTCTTTCAATTCTCTCTCCCCCGGGGAGCTGTTTTTT. V and J are TRBV7-7 and TRBJ2-2; D uncertain. The CDR3 runs 16 residues. The V gene's germline CDR1 is SSHAT and CDR2 FNYEAQ (reference sequence). Filled out from reference TRBV7-7 and TRBJ2-2, the complete variable domain reads GAGVSQSPRYKVTKRGQDVTLRCDPISSHATLYWYQQALGQGPEFLTYFNYEAQPDKSGLPSDRFSAERPEGSISTLTIQRTEQRDSAMYRCASSSFNSLSPGELFFGEGSRLTVL.